Detailed here is one T cell receptor beta chain. Its antigen is unidentified. The data derive from a study of T cells in localized non-small cell lung cancer. Investigators took adjacent lung free of atypia at least 2 cm from the tumor margin. General study results and limits: There was higher T cell clonality in uninvolved adjacent lung than in tumor, and it was highest there. The study linked higher blood T cell density to longer overall survival. Within adjacent lung there appeared a median around 55 of the top 100 tumor clones.

The repertoire was sequenced with immunoSEQ multiplex PCR; TCRdb's copy has only in-frame clones and lacks some. The sample records approximately 2,400 clones, approximately 25% being singletons. Per germline, CDR1 SNHLY and CDR2 FYNNEI. The CDR3 loop spans 14 amino acids. Trimming stripped 6 bases from V and 0 bases from J, with 9 bases between. V gene TRBV2 combines with J gene TRBJ2-4; unclear D gene. Sequencing used normal lung tissue next to the tumor, obtained before any cancer treatment. This clonotype was obtained from a man aged 40 to 69 with stage II lung adenocarcinoma. In DNA form, the CDR3 reads TGTGCCAGCAGCGTGACGGTAGCCAAAAACATTCAGTACTTC. Residues: CASSVTVAKNIQYF.